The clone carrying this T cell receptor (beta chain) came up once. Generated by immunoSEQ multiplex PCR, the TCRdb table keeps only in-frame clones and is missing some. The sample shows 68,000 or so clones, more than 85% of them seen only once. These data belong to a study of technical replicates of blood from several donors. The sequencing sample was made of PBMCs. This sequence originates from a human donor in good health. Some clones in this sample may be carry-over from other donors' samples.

In DNA, the CDR3 is TGTGCCAGCAGCTTACCCCAGACAGTGTACGAGCAGTACTTC. It translates to CASSLPQTVYEQYF. The chain employs TRBV7-9 and TRBJ2-7; perhaps TRBD1 as D (5 bases). The CDR3 sequence is 14 residues long. CDR1 and CDR2 (germline): SEHNR, FQNEAQ (reference sequence). V was shortened by 2 bases and J by 4 bases, with 12 bases between the two germline ends.